This T cell receptor beta chain stems from a study of blood T cell repertoires in COVID-19. Whole-study context: The cDNA or gDNA used as material had been derived from T cells, B-cell-depleted T cells, or PBMCs.

Sequencing used immunoSEQ multiplex PCR; TCRdb keeps in-frame clones, though not all of them. The table includes approximately 210,000 clones, around 80% detected once. This CDR3 has 11 amino acids. Germline V CDR1 and CDR2: MDHEN, SYDVKM. Trimming cost V 7 bases and J 7 bases, with 7 bases left between them. The source of this sequence is a human donor in a cohort sampled during active COVID-19. The rearrangement links TRBV28 to TRBJ1-4; no definite D call. The specimen was peripheral blood. The CDR3 sequence: CASKRGEKLFF. CDR3 in DNA: TGTGCCAGCAAACGAGGTGAAAAACTGTTTTTT.